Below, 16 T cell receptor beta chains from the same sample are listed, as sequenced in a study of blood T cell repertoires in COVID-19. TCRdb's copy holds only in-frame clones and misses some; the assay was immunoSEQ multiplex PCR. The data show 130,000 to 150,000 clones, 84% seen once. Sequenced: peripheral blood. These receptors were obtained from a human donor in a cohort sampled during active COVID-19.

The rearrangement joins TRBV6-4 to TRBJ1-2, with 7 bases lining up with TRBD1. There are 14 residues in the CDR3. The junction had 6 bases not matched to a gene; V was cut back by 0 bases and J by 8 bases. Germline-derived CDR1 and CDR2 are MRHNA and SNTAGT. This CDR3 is CASSDSRGLRGYTF. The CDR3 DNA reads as TGTGCCAGCAGTGACTCAAGGGGGCTTCGGGGCTACACCTTC.

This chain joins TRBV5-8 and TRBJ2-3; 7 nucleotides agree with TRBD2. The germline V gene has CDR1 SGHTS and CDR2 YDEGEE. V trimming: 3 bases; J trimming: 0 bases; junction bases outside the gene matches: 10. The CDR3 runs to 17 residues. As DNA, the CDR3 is TGTGCCAGCAGCTCTCGGGTGAGCGGGGCAAGCACAGATACGCAGTATTTT. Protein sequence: CASSSRVSGASTDTQYF.

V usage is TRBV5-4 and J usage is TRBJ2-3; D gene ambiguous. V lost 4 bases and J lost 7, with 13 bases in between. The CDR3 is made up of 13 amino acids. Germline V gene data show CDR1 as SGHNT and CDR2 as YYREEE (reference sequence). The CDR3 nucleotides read TGTGCCAGCAGCACCCGCGGCGAACATACGCAGTATTTT. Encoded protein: CASSTRGEHTQYF.

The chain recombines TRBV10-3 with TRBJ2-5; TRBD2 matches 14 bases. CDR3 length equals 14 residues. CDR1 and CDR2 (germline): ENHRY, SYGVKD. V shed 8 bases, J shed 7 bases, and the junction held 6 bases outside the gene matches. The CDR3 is CAISGTSGGGTQYF. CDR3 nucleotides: TGTGCCATCTCCGGGACTAGCGGGGGTGGGACCCAGTACTTC.

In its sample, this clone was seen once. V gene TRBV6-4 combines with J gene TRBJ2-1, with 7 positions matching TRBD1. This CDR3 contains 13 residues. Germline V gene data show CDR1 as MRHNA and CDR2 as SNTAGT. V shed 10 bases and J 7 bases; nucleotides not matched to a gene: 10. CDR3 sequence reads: CAIRTGRPNEQFF. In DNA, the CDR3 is TGTGCCATCCGGACAGGCCGACCGAATGAGCAGTTCTTC.

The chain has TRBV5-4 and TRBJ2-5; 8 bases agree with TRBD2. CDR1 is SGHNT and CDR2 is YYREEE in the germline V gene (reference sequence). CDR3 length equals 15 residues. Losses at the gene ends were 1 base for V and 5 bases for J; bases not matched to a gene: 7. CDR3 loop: CASSLSRGGRETQYF. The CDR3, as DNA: TGTGCCAGCAGCTTGTCACGGGGGGGCCGGGAGACCCAGTACTTC.

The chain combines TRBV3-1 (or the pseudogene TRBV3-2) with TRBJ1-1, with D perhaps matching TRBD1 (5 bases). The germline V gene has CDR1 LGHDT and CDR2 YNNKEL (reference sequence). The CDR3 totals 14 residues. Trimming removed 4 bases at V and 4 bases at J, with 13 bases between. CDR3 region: CASSPGGGATEAFF. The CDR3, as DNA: TGTGCCAGCAGCCCCGGTGGAGGGGCCACTGAAGCTTTCTTT.

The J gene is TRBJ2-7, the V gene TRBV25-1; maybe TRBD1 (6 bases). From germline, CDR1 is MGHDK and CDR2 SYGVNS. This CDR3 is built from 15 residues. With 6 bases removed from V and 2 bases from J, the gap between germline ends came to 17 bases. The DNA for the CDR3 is TGTGCCAGCAGCCTAGGCTTGACAGGCCCCTACGAGCAGTACTTC. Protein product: CASSLGLTGPYEQYF.

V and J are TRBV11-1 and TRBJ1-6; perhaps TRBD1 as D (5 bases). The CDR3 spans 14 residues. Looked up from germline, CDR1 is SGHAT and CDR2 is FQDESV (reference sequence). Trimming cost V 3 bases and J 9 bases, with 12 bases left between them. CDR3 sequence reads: CASSLMRGGSPLHF. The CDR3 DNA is TGTGCCAGCAGCTTGATGAGGGGAGGTTCACCCCTCCACTTT.

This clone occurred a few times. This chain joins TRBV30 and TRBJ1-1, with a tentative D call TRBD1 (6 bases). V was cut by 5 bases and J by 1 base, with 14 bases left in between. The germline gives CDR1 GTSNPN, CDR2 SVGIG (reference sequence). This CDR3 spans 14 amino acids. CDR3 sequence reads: CAWVRLTGNTEAFF. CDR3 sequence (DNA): TGTGCCTGGGTCCGCCTGACAGGGAACACTGAAGCTTTCTTT.

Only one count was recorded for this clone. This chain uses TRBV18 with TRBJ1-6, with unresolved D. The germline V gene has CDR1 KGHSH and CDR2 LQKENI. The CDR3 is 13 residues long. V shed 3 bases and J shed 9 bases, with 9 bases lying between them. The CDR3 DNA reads TGTGCCAGCTCACCGGGCAAATCTTCACCCCTCCACTTT. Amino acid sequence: CASSPGKSSPLHF.

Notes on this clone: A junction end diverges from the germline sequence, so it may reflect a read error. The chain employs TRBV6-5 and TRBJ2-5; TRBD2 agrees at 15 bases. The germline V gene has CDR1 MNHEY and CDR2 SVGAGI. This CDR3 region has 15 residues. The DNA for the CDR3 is TGTGCCAGCAGTTACGATGGGACTAGCGGGGGGCCCTTACACTTC. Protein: CASSYDGTSGGPLHF.

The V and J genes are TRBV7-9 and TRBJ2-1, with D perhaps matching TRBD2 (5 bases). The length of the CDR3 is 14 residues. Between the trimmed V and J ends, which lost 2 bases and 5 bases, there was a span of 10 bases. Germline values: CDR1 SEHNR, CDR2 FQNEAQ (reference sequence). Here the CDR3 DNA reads TGTGCCAGCAGCTTAAGCCTAGCCGACAATGAGCAGTTCTTC. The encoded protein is CASSLSLADNEQFF.

In DNA form, the CDR3 reads TGTGCCAGCAGTTTCCAGCGGGGGTCCTACAATGAGCAGTTCTTC. Its protein product is CASSFQRGSYNEQFF. The chain links TRBV6-6 to TRBJ2-1; the match to TRBD2 covers 8 bases. This CDR3 is 15 amino acids long. The trim removed 4 bases at V and 1 base at J, leaving 3 bases unmatched. CDR1 and CDR2 from the germline V gene are MNHNY and SVGAGI (reference sequence).

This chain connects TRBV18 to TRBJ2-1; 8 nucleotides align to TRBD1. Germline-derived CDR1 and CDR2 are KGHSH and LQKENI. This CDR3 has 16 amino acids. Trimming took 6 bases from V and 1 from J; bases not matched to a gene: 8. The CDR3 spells CASSRTGTGSYNEQFF. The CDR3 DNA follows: TGTGCCAGCTCTCGGACAGGGACCGGATCCTACAATGAGCAGTTCTTC.

CDR3 coding DNA: TGTGCCAGCAGTGTAGCAGGGGATTGGGGCTACACCTTC. The encoded protein is CASSVAGDWGYTF. V usage is TRBV6-1 and J usage is TRBJ1-2, with D possibly matching TRBD1 (6 bases). This CDR3 has 13 residues. Germline-derived CDR1 and CDR2 are MNHNS and SASEGT. V was pared by 4 bases and J by 8 bases, with 14 bases between.